This T cell receptor (beta chain) derives from a study of glioma-infiltrating T cells after dendritic cell vaccination. Sequenced by immunoSEQ multiplex PCR; TCRdb stores in-frame clones only, minus some. The sample yields about 92,000 clones, just over 85% seen once. This clone has a handful of counts. No antigen is known for it. Patients had residual fresh-frozen tumor tissue and more than two years of survival data. Study-wide points: Longer survival after dendritic cell vaccination followed higher pretreatment TIL content.

V shed 5 bases, J shed 2 bases, and the junction held 7 bases outside the gene matches. CDR3 length: 17 residues. Germline lookup yields CDR1 MDHEN and CDR2 SYDVKM. The sequencing here drew on blood, taken before dendritic cell vaccination. The chain links TRBV28 to TRBJ2-7; 15 positions agree with TRBD2. The receptor was isolated from a human donor with glioblastoma. CDR3 nucleotide sequence: TGTGCCAGCAGTCCCGGGACTAGCGGGAGGAAAACCTACGAGCAGTACTTC. Translation gives CASSPGTSGRKTYEQYF. Using reference TRBV28 and TRBJ2-7 for the parts outside the CDR3, the full variable domain is DVKVTQSSRYLVKRTGEKVFLECVQDMDHENMFWYRQDPGLGLRLIYFSYDVKMKEKGDIPEGYSVSREKKERFSLILESASTNQTSMYLCASSPGTSGRKTYEQYFGPGTRLTVT.